This is a list of T cell receptor beta chains from one sample in a study of beta chain features in type 1 diabetes. Data came from immunoSEQ multiplex PCR; TCRdb stores just in-frame clones and leaves some out. The table shows over 150,000 clones, with about 8% occurring only once. Material: central memory CD4+ T cells from blood. These receptors were taken from a woman between 40 and 55 years old with type 1 diabetes. Both conserved end residues are part of each CDR3.

j_call v_call cdr3_aa
TRBJ2-5 TRBV7-9 CASSIRTGGGGETQYF
TRBJ2-1 TRBV11-2 CASSLSTSGGNEQFF
TRBJ1-3 TRBV7-2 CASSLFMTGTSGNTIYF
TRBJ1-5 TRBV6-5 CASNLNLDSNQPQHF
TRBJ2-7 TRBV9 CASSPTTGYEQYF
TRBJ1-3 TRBV28 CASSFRTASGNTIYF
TRBJ1-1 TRBV4-1 CASSQDQGVTNTEAFF
TRBJ2-3 TRBV5-1 CASFPGQSTDTQYF
TRBJ2-7 TRBV28 CASSAIGLAGEQYF
TRBJ1-3 TRBV9 CASSAGGYSGNTIYF
TRBJ1-1 TRBV5-1 CASSLVTGGTEAFF
TRBJ2-1 TRBV9 CASSTQTGELVF
TRBJ2-1 TRBV5-6 CASSSLAGSKEQFF
TRBJ1-1 TRBV7-9 CASSLALGGVNTEAFF
TRBJ1-2 TRBV14 CASSYGGLSYGYTF
TRBJ1-1 TRBV4-1 CASSLGQGAGTEAFF
TRBJ1-1 TRBV29-1 CSVRSQGLGTEAFF
TRBJ1-1 TRBV9 CASSPPVRGGAEFTEAFF
TRBJ1-3 TRBV5-6 CASSLGWLNSGNTIYF
TRBJ2-3 TRBV7-2 CASSSRQGPDTQYF
TRBJ1-4 TRBV30 CAWTSSASGANEKLFF
TRBJ2-7 TRBV6-5 CASSTPMAQRAEQYF
TRBJ1-2 TRBV7-2 CASSLARGPGSGYTF
TRBJ2-7 TRBV4-1 CASSQAQGAYYEQYF
TRBJ2-5 TRBV27 CASSRSDRGQETQYF